Presented here are 21 T cell receptor beta chains from one specimen sequenced in a study of cytomegalovirus exposure and HLA in healthy donors. Researchers ran the PCR with 60 Vbeta and 13 Jbeta primers. Assay: immunoSEQ multiplex PCR; the TCRdb copy retains only in-frame clones and omits some. The repertoire holds about 110,000 clones, with nearly 75% as singletons. The sequenced sample was PBMCs. Source of these receptors: a man aged 30-40 years in good health and CMV-seropositive.

The chain recombines TRBV11-2 with TRBJ1-1; no reliable D call. V was shortened by 4 bases and J by 3 bases, with 9 bases between the two germline ends. Germline V gives CDR1 SGHAT, CDR2 FQNNGV. The CDR3 sequence is 13 residues long. DNA for the CDR3: TGTGCCAGCAGCTGGGTCCGGGACACTGAAGCTTTCTTT. The encoded protein is CASSWVRDTEAFF.

The J gene is TRBJ2-1, the V gene TRBV27; 10 nucleotides agree with TRBD2. Germline CDR1 is MNHEY and CDR2 is SMNVEV (reference sequence). The CDR3 loop spans 15 amino acids. J lost 10 bases, V lost 3 bases, and 9 bases had no gene match. CDR3 bases: TGTGCCAGCAGTTTTGGGCTAGCGGGGGCCCCCGAGCAGTTCTTC. Amino acid sequence: CASSFGLAGAPEQFF.

The sample holds a few counts of this clone. The chain links TRBV2 to TRBJ2-5, with D unresolved. The germline V gene has CDR1 SNHLY and CDR2 FYNNEI. Trimming took off 3 bases at V and 3 bases at J, with 5 bases between the two ends. This CDR3 region has 12 residues. In DNA form, the CDR3 reads TGTGCCAGCAGTGATACGGAAGAGACCCAGTACTTC. This sequence encodes CASSDTEETQYF.

The V call is TRBV4-2, the J call TRBJ2-3; no definite D call. CDR1 and CDR2 from the germline V gene are LGHNA and YNFKEQ. The V gene lost 1 base and the J gene lost 0 bases, with 14 bases spanning the gap. There are 17 residues in the CDR3. Here the CDR3 reads CASSQGLGRPSTDTQYF. DNA of the CDR3: TGTGCCAGCAGCCAAGGGCTCGGCAGGCCTAGCACAGATACGCAGTATTTT.

The CDR3 sequence: CASRPGTSGPTDTQYF. Written as DNA, the CDR3 is TGTGCCAGCAGGCCCGGGACTAGCGGGCCCACAGATACGCAGTATTTT. The chain combines TRBV6-6 with TRBJ2-3, with 12 bases matching TRBD2. Germline V gene data show CDR1 as MNHNY and CDR2 as SVGAGI (reference sequence). V was pared by 6 bases and J by 2 bases, with 6 bases of the junction left unmatched. This CDR3 spans 16 amino acids.

The chain links TRBV28 to TRBJ1-5; tentative D call: TRBD1 (5 bases). The CDR3 spans 14 residues. Trimming cost V 4 bases and J 9 bases, with 16 bases left between them. Germline V gene data show CDR1 as MDHEN and CDR2 as SYDVKM. In DNA, the CDR3 is TGTGCCAGCAGTTCATATTCACGGGGGAGGCCCCAGCATTTT. It specifies CASSSYSRGRPQHF.

The table lists this clone with a few counts. The gene calls are TRBV5-6 and TRBJ1-1; 8 bases align to TRBD1. Germline-derived CDR1 and CDR2 are SGHDT and YYEEEE. Unmatched junction bases numbered 9, after V lost 4 bases and J lost 1 base. The CDR3 consists of 16 residues. CDR3 amino acids: CASSLFGGQGNTEAFF. The CDR3, as DNA: TGTGCCAGCAGCCTGTTCGGCGGACAGGGGAACACTGAAGCTTTCTTT.

The gene calls are TRBV29-1 and TRBJ1-1, with TRBD1 identical over 9 bases. V lost 4 bases to trimming and J lost 4 bases; unmatched junction nucleotides: 4. The germline V gene encodes CDR1 SQVTM and CDR2 ANQGSEA. The CDR3 contains 13 residues. The CDR3 coding sequence is TGCAGCGTTGGACAACAGGGGGCCACTGAAGCTTTCTTT. Protein: CSVGQQGATEAFF.

In its sample, this clone was seen once. The chain has TRBV19 and TRBJ2-1; D is perhaps TRBD2 (5 bases). Germline CDR1 LNHDA, CDR2 SQIVND (reference sequence). The CDR3 sequence is 12 residues long. The ends were cut back, 6 bases at V and 7 bases at J, with 10 bases in the middle. Here the CDR3 DNA reads TGTGCCAGTAGGTTGGGAGTAAATGAGCAGTTCTTC. Translating gives CASRLGVNEQFF.

The chain recombines TRBV4-1 with TRBJ2-7; TRBD2 matches at 8 bases. CDR1 is MGHRA, CDR2 YSYEKL, per germline. With 1 base clipped from V and 3 bases from J, the junction kept 8 bases outside the gene matches. The CDR3 loop spans 16 amino acids. This chain's CDR3 is CASSQGVAGSLYEQYF. Here the CDR3 DNA reads TGCGCCAGCAGCCAAGGGGTAGCGGGGAGCCTCTACGAGCAGTACTTC.

This sequence joins TRBV7-3 and TRBJ2-1; D might be TRBD2 (6 bases). The germline gives CDR1 SGHTA, CDR2 FQGTGA. The CDR3 sequence is 16 residues long. V lost 4 bases to trimming and J lost 6 bases, with 19 bases between them. The CDR3 region has the DNA TGTGCCAGCAGCTCCCTCTTACTAGCAAGTAGCAATGAGCAGTTCTTC. It specifies CASSSLLLASSNEQFF.

This clone has more than one count but fewer than ten. The chain is built from TRBV28 and TRBJ1-1; possible D gene TRBD1, 5 bases. Germline V CDR1 and CDR2: MDHEN, SYDVKM. This CDR3 contains 12 residues. V lost 8 bases, J lost 10 bases, and 17 bases lay in between. The CDR3 nucleotides read TGTGCCAGCGCCTGGGGGGGGAGGGTAGCTTTCTTT. This gives the protein CASAWGGRVAFF.

The chain has TRBV28 and TRBJ1-3; D is perhaps TRBD1 (6 bases). Germline V CDR1 and CDR2: MDHEN, SYDVKM. The CDR3 totals 13 residues. V dropped 5 bases and J dropped 4 bases, with 9 bases sitting between them. CDR3 in amino acids: CASSGTLGNTIYF. The CDR3 DNA reads as TGTGCCAGCAGTGGGACACTAGGAAACACCATATATTTT.

The rearrangement uses TRBV28 and TRBJ2-7; 12 bases are shared with TRBD2. CDR1 and CDR2 (germline): MDHEN, SYDVKM. Trimming took 4 bases from V and 3 from J; bases not matched to a gene: 22. The CDR3 totals 21 residues. The CDR3 DNA reads TGTGCCAGCAGTTACACGAACCTTCCTAGCGGGGGGGCCCTGTCTCTCTACGAGCAGTACTTC. Translating it yields CASSYTNLPSGGALSLYEQYF.

This chain uses TRBV6-4 with TRBJ2-3; 8 bases are shared with TRBD2. Per germline, CDR1 MRHNA and CDR2 SNTAGT. The CDR3 contains 16 residues. The ends lost 0 bases at V and 0 bases at J; junction bases unmatched: 2. The CDR3 coding sequence is TGTGCCAGCAGTGACTCGTCGGGGGGGAGCACAGATACGCAGTATTTT. It codes for CASSDSSGGSTDTQYF.

The chain couples TRBV5-8 to TRBJ1-6; D not certain. CDR1 is SGHTS and CDR2 is YDEGEE in the germline V gene. Trimming left V 4 bases short and J 0 bases short, with 14 bases between. This CDR3 is built from 17 residues. The CDR3 protein is CASSEIPRGSYNSPLHF. The CDR3 coding sequence is TGTGCCAGCAGCGAGATTCCGCGGGGCTCCTATAATTCACCCCTCCACTTT.

This clone was seen a single time. The chain carries TRBV11-3 and TRBJ2-1, with TRBD2 matching over 13 bases. Germline CDR1 and CDR2: SGHNT and YENEEA. The CDR3 runs to 16 residues. V lost 4 bases to trimming and J lost 4 bases; unmatched junction nucleotides: 4. The chain's CDR3 is CASSSRTSGGYNEQFF. The DNA of the CDR3 is TGTGCCAGCAGCTCTCGGACTAGCGGGGGATACAATGAGCAGTTCTTC.

This sequence joins TRBV5-6 and TRBJ2-3; D unresolved. Trimming removed 1 base at V and 2 bases at J, with 11 bases between. CDR3 length: 15 amino acids. The germline CDR1 and CDR2 sequences are SGHDT and YYEEEE. The CDR3 nucleotides are TGTGCCAGCAGCTTGTTACGGTTAATCACAGATACGCAGTATTTT. Amino acids: CASSLLRLITDTQYF. Looking up the rest from reference TRBV5-6 and TRBJ2-3 gives the full variable domain: DAGVTQSPTHLIKTRGQQVTLRCSPKSGHDTVSWYQQALGQGPQFIFQYYEEEERQRGNFPDRFSGHQFPNYSSELNVNALLLGDSALYLCASSLLRLITDTQYFGPGTRLTVL.

This chain joins TRBV5-1 and TRBJ1-6; 10 bases agree with TRBD1. J gave up 10 bases and V 4 bases, and 5 bases lay outside the gene matches. This CDR3 has 14 residues. Germline V gene sequence: CDR1 SGHRS, CDR2 YFSETQ. CDR3: CASSGGTGVSPLHF. In DNA form, the CDR3 reads TGCGCCAGCAGCGGTGGGACAGGGGTGTCACCCCTCCACTTT. Complete variable domain (other parts from reference TRBV5-1 and TRBJ1-6): KAGVTQTPRYLIKTRGQQVTLSCSPISGHRSVSWYQQTPGQGLQFLFEYFSETQRNKGNFPGRFSGRQFSNSRSEMNVSTLELGDSALYLCASSGGTGVSPLHFGNGTRLTVT.

This clone has more than one count but fewer than ten. V is TRBV12-5 and J is TRBJ2-7, with no clear D. CDR1 LGHNT and CDR2 FRNRAP come from the germline V gene. This CDR3 contains 15 residues. The V end was cut by 0 bases, the J end by 3 bases, with 12 bases between. The CDR3 bases are TGTGCTAGTGGTTTGGTAGTGGGCCTACACTACGAGCAGTACTTC. This gives the protein CASGLVVGLHYEQYF.

V usage is TRBV7-2 and J usage is TRBJ2-7; TRBD1 might be the D (6 bases). The germline V gene has CDR1 SGHTA and CDR2 FQGNSA. The CDR3 extends over 14 amino acids. V lost 0 bases to trimming and J lost 2 bases, with 8 bases between them. CDR3 in amino acids: CASSLAGQTYEQYF. The CDR3 coding sequence is TGTGCCAGCAGCTTAGCCGGACAGACCTACGAGCAGTACTTC.